A single sample is the source of the 18 T cell receptor beta chains below, sequenced in a study of monozygotic twins with inflammatory bowel disease. TCRdb re-analyzed the 5' RACE reads; it lists each CDR3 protein once, without DNA. The sample yields approximately 390,000 distinct CDR3 sequences, of which the top ten take up 2.4%. Input material: blood. The origin of the receptors is a human donor with ulcerative colitis or Crohn's disease, or a healthy co-twin of an affected twin (not recorded which).

The chain carries TRBV6-5 and TRBJ2-1; TCRdb picks TRBD1, but there is no DNA to check that call. Germline CDR1 reads MNHEY; CDR2 reads SVGAGI. This CDR3 is 15 amino acids long. The CDR3 reads CASSYSDRGRNEQFF.

V is TRBV20-1 and J is TRBJ1-6; TCRdb indicates TRBD1, and absent DNA this call remains unverified. The V gene's germline CDR1 is DFQATT and CDR2 SNEGSKA (reference sequence). This CDR3 has 13 amino acids. This CDR3 is CSAEAPIQGLLHF.

This chain joins TRBV10-3 and TRBJ2-3; TCRdb reports TRBD1, a call that lacks DNA to check it against. Germline V gives CDR1 ENHRY, CDR2 SYGVKD. The CDR3 covers 15 residues. CDR3 sequence: CAIRRTGEWTDTQYF.

This CDR3 reads CASTRAGSYNSPLHF. The chain carries TRBV6-1 and TRBJ1-6. Germline assignment: CDR1 MNHNS and CDR2 SASEGT. The CDR3 is 15 amino acids.

This CDR3 reads CASSREFNEQYF. J is TRBJ2-7 and V is TRBV3-1. CDR3 length: 12 amino acids. CDR1 is LGHDT and CDR2 is YNNKEL in the germline V gene (reference sequence).

The chain is built from TRBV5-1 and TRBJ1-5. This CDR3 spans 15 amino acids. CDR1 is SGHRS and CDR2 is YFSETQ in the germline V gene. The CDR3 spells CASSLDGGGNQPQHF.

The CDR3 region is CATSREGGYNEQFF. The chain has TRBV15 and TRBJ2-1; the D call of TRBD2 rests on TCRdb alone, since no DNA is present to check it. This CDR3 is built from 14 residues. Germline V gene sequence: CDR1 LNHNV, CDR2 YYDKDF (reference sequence).

The rearrangement joins TRBV19 to TRBJ2-1; the D gene TCRdb calls, TRBD1, cannot be checked with no DNA. The CDR3 sequence is 15 residues long. Germline values: CDR1 LNHDA, CDR2 SQIVND (reference sequence). CDR3 loop: CASSSLGTNPGGQFF.

The rearrangement links TRBV5-5 to TRBJ2-7; TCRdb selects TRBD1, and the lack of DNA leaves this call unchecked. This CDR3 contains 14 residues. CDR1 and CDR2 (germline): SGHKS, YYEKEE (reference sequence). This CDR3 reads CASSSLGTFYEQYF.

The chain joins TRBV27 to TRBJ1-5; TCRdb selects TRBD1, and the lack of DNA leaves this call unchecked. CDR3 length: 15 residues. Germline V gives CDR1 MNHEY, CDR2 SMNVEV (reference sequence). CDR3: CASSPGTGYYQPQHF.

V usage is TRBV5-6 and J usage is TRBJ2-7. The CDR3 runs to 14 residues. Germline CDR1 and CDR2: SGHDT and YYEEEE. CDR3 protein: CASSLFLRSYEQYF.

V and J are TRBV5-6 and TRBJ2-1; lacking DNA, the TRBD2 call made by TCRdb goes unchecked. This CDR3 has 12 amino acids. Germline CDR1 SGHDT, CDR2 YYEEEE. CDR3 region: CARPGCPPQQFF.

The rearrangement uses TRBV4-3 and TRBJ2-3; TCRdb's D call of TRBD2 is untestable without DNA. The CDR3 has 16 amino acids. Per germline, CDR1 LGHNA and CDR2 YSLEER. CDR3 sequence reads: CASSQDQLAGPDTQYF.

The V call is TRBV2, the J call TRBJ2-3. The CDR3 is 14 residues long. Germline CDR1 and CDR2: SNHLY and FYNNEI. CDR3 residues: CASSEITGTDTQYF.

V gene TRBV30 combines with J gene TRBJ1-3; TCRdb gives TRBD1 as the D gene, but with no DNA this cannot be confirmed. CDR3 size: 19 residues. From germline, CDR1 is GTSNPN and CDR2 SVGIG (reference sequence). The CDR3 sequence: CAWSVGQTFLLSSGNTIYF.

The V gene is TRBV20-1, the J gene TRBJ2-1; the TCRdb call, TRBD2, lacks DNA for checking. CDR1 and CDR2 (germline): DFQATT, SNEGSKA (reference sequence). CDR3 length: 13 residues. The CDR3 is CSARGLAFNEQFF.

The J gene is TRBJ2-3, the V gene TRBV7-2; the D call of TRBD2 rests on TCRdb alone, since no DNA is present to check it. Germline V gives CDR1 SGHTA, CDR2 FQGNSA. This CDR3 has 17 amino acids. The CDR3: CASSFSRRAIGTDTQYF.

The chain links TRBV20-1 to TRBJ2-5; TCRdb's D call, TRBD2, is unchecked because there is no DNA. The germline V gene has CDR1 DFQATT and CDR2 SNEGSKA (reference sequence). This CDR3 is 16 amino acids long. The CDR3 sequence is CSCGGTSGRAAETQYF.